This TCR beta chain emerged from a study of cytomegalovirus exposure and HLA in healthy donors. Per germline, CDR1 MDHEN and CDR2 SYDVKM. There are 13 residues in the CDR3. The V end was cut by 10 bases, the J end by 1 base, with 10 bases between. With 60 Vbeta and 13 Jbeta primers, the PCR was carried out. Assay used: immunoSEQ multiplex PCR; TCRdb lists only in-frame clones, some missing. The repertoire holds under 200,000 clones, with 80% to 85% as singletons. Worth noting for this clone: Antigen: not known.

General study results and limits: Based on reports, TCR beta sequences accurately predicted HLA-A and HLA-B alleles for most subjects. It was reported that the classifier diagnosed cytomegalovirus status with high specificity and sensitivity in both the original and validation cohorts.

This TCR was recovered from a man aged 25-45 years in good health and CMV-seronegative. V gene TRBV28 combines with J gene TRBJ2-2; TRBD1 might be the D (6 bases). Sequences were obtained from PBMCs. CDR3 protein: CANGDKNTGELFF. CDR3 nucleotides: TGTGCCAACGGGGACAAGAACACCGGGGAGCTGTTTTTT.